The 10 T cell receptor beta chains reported below all come from one sample, sequenced in a study of cytomegalovirus exposure and HLA in healthy donors. The PCR ran on 60 Vbeta and 13 Jbeta primers. TCRdb keeps only in-frame clones here, not all; method: immunoSEQ multiplex PCR. The repertoire consists of about 76,000 clones, with around 70% occurring once and the leading ten covering over 8.5%. Source material: PBMCs. Every receptor here comes from a woman between 35 and 50 years old in good health and CMV-seropositive.

Concerning this clone: Compared with germline, one end of the junction differs, possibly owing to a read error. The rearrangement joins TRBV7-8 to TRBJ1-2; 8 positions match TRBD1. Germline loops: CDR1 SGHVS, CDR2 FQNEAQ. The CDR3 totals 15 residues. CDR3 DNA: TGTGCCAGCAGCTCCCATCGGACAGGGAGAATTGGCTACCCCTTC. It translates to CASSSHRTGRIGYPF.

This clone was seen only a few times. The genes are TRBV6-1 and TRBJ2-2; 8 bases are shared with TRBD1. V was clipped by 2 bases and J by 7 bases; unmatched bases: 3. The germline V gene has CDR1 MNHNS and CDR2 SASEGT. The CDR3 covers 14 residues. The CDR3 loop is CASSEQGAGGELFF. CDR3 DNA sequence: TGTGCCAGCAGTGAACAGGGGGCGGGCGGGGAGCTGTTTTTT.

The chain links TRBV28 to TRBJ1-3; 9 bases align to TRBD1. The CDR3 consists of 16 residues. V dropped 4 bases and J dropped 4; count of bases not matched to a gene: 8. Looked up from germline, CDR1 is MDHEN and CDR2 is SYDVKM. CDR3 residues: CASSSAQGAPGNTIYF. CDR3 in DNA: TGTGCCAGCAGTTCTGCACAGGGGGCGCCGGGAAACACCATATATTTT.

This clone has only a few counts. CDR3 residues: CASSYSATSGSYEQFF. As DNA, the CDR3 is TGTGCCAGCAGTTACTCTGCGACTAGCGGGAGCTATGAGCAGTTCTTC. This chain uses TRBV6-5 with TRBJ2-1; 12 positions match TRBD2. Unmatched junction bases numbered 5, after V lost 0 bases and J lost 8 bases. The germline CDR1 and CDR2 sequences are MNHEY and SVGAGI. This CDR3 is built from 16 residues.

In regard to this clone: The same CDR3 arises from other DNA sequences in this sample as well. The chain carries TRBV7-2 and TRBJ2-7; 8 nucleotides match TRBD1. This CDR3 is built from 13 residues. Germline loops: CDR1 SGHTA, CDR2 FQGNSA. Losses at the gene ends were 4 bases for V and 5 bases for J; bases not matched to a gene: 4. The CDR3 region is CASSWTGSHEQYF. The CDR3 nucleotides are TGTGCCAGCAGCTGGACAGGGTCCCACGAGCAGTACTTC.

This chain joins TRBV19 and TRBJ2-7; the D gene is possibly TRBD1 (6 bases). Germline loops: CDR1 LNHDA, CDR2 SQIVND (reference sequence). This CDR3 comprises 14 residues. V was cut by 4 bases and J by 0 bases, with 10 bases left in between. In nucleotides, the CDR3 is TGTGCCAGTAGTACGGGACATGGCTCCTACGAGCAGTACTTC. This encodes CASSTGHGSYEQYF.

The chain combines TRBV6-1 with TRBJ2-3, with 8 bases fitting TRBD2. J gave up 4 bases and V 0 bases, and 3 bases lay outside the gene matches. This CDR3 has 15 residues. The germline CDR1 and CDR2 sequences are MNHNS and SASEGT. In DNA form, the CDR3 reads TGTGCCAGCAGTGAAGCGGGCGGGAGGTCAGATACGCAGTATTTT. The encoded protein is CASSEAGGRSDTQYF.

This rearrangement joins TRBV5-1 to TRBJ2-6; TRBD2 is a possible D gene (6 bases). The V end was cut by 0 bases, the J end by 4 bases, with 11 bases between. This CDR3 contains 16 residues. Per the germline V gene, CDR1 is SGHRS and CDR2 is YFSETQ. The chain's CDR3 is CASSLGGGVGANVLTF. Here the CDR3 DNA reads TGCGCCAGCAGCTTGGGAGGCGGGGTGGGGGCCAACGTCCTGACTTTC.

The genes are TRBV30 and TRBJ1-4; 7 nucleotides match TRBD1. The CDR3 is made up of 13 amino acids. The germline V gene has CDR1 GTSNPN and CDR2 SVGIG (reference sequence). V shed 8 bases and J 12 bases; nucleotides not matched to a gene: 15. CDR3 in DNA: TGTGCCGGCAACTCTGACAGGGAGGTAGAACTGTTTTTT. Protein: CAGNSDREVELFF.

For the CDR3, the DNA is TGTGCCAGCACCTACGGGGAGAAGCAGTACTTC. This encodes CASTYGEKQYF. V usage is TRBV27 and J usage is TRBJ2-7; D might be TRBD2 (5 bases). Germline V gene sequence: CDR1 MNHEY, CDR2 SMNVEV (reference sequence). There are 11 residues in the CDR3. Deletions cut 7 bases from V and 8 bases from J, with 12 bases between.